The sample holds many counts of the clone carrying this T cell receptor beta chain. As yet, its antigen is unknown. The read terminates 3 residues ahead of where the CDR3 ends, so the germline J gene completes it. Germline V lookup: CDR1 SNHLY, CDR2 FYNNEI. Deletions cut 8 bases from V and 4 bases from J, with 20 bases between. This CDR3 region has 16 residues. The record originates from a study of T cell clonality in common variable immunodeficiency. General observations from the study: Authors noted CVID clonality's cause needs subpopulation repertoire sequencing. Repertoire-complication correlations in CVID were limited by patient heterogeneity.

Here immunoSEQ multiplex PCR was the method, and the copy in TCRdb shows in-frame clones only, minus some. The sample gives 40,000 to 55,000 clones, none seen only once, and the top ten clones hold about 5.9%. The sequenced sample consisted of peripheral blood mononuclear cells. The TCR was taken from a person aged 18 to 75 in good health. This chain links TRBV2 with TRBJ2-2, with a possible D match to TRBD1 (6 bases). The CDR3 region is CASGVDSGTSTGELFF. Incomplete CDR3 DNA: TGTGCCAGCGGGGTGGACTCCGGGACATCCACCGGGGAG.